Presented here are 18 T cell receptor beta chains from one specimen sequenced in a study of blood T cell repertoires in COVID-19. TCRdb's table, derived via immunoSEQ multiplex PCR, lists solely in-frame clones and lacks some. The table includes some 73,000 clones, around nine tenths detected once. Specimen: peripheral blood. Source of these receptors: a woman aged 60-75 years with acute or convalescent COVID-19.

Written as DNA, the CDR3 is TGTGCCAGCAGTGAGACCGGTTTTAGGAGTGGGCTGTTTTTT. It is translated as CASSETGFRSGLFF. The J gene is TRBJ1-4, the V gene TRBV25-1; D ambiguous. This CDR3 spans 14 amino acids. Trimming shortened V by 3 bases and J by 14 bases, and 19 bases separated the two germline ends. The V gene's germline CDR1 is MGHDK and CDR2 SYGVNS.

This rearrangement joins TRBV9 to TRBJ1-4; a possible D gene is TRBD1 (5 bases). The V end lost 4 bases, the J end lost 8 bases, and 18 bases lay between the germline ends. The length of the CDR3 is 15 residues. The germline V gene has CDR1 SGDLS and CDR2 YYNGEE. CDR3 in DNA: TGTGCCAGCAGCACGCAAACAGGCTTGGGGGAAAAACTGTTTTTT. It yields the protein CASSTQTGLGEKLFF.

This rearrangement joins TRBV19 to TRBJ2-7, with 8 bases lining up with TRBD2. Germline lookup yields CDR1 LNHDA and CDR2 SQIVND (reference sequence). CDR3 size: 16 residues. J lost 1 base, V lost 5 bases, and 10 bases had no gene match. The CDR3 protein is CASSAPPGTSSYEQYF. CDR3 sequence (DNA): TGTGCCAGTAGTGCACCCCCCGGGACTAGTTCCTACGAGCAGTACTTC. Full variable domain (remainder filled in from reference TRBV19 and TRBJ2-7): DGGITQSPKYLFRKEGQNVTLSCEQNLNHDAMYWYRQDPGQGLRLIYYSQIVNDFQKGDIAEGYSVSREKKESFPLTVTSAQKNPTAFYLCASSAPPGTSSYEQYFGPGTRLTVT.

The chain has TRBV25-1 and TRBJ2-7; 8 bases line up with TRBD1. The ends lost 5 bases at V and 6 bases at J; junction bases unmatched: 12. Germline V lookup: CDR1 MGHDK, CDR2 SYGVNS. CDR3 length equals 15 residues. The CDR3 loop is CASSMGSGTGPEQYF. Here the CDR3 DNA reads TGTGCCAGCAGTATGGGCTCCGGGACAGGCCCCGAGCAGTACTTC.

The chain joins TRBV7-8 to TRBJ2-2; D gene ambiguous. The V end lost 5 bases, the J end lost 7 bases, and 17 bases lay between the germline ends. Germline V gene lookup returns CDR1 SGHVS and CDR2 FQNEAQ. The CDR3 is 15 residues long. The CDR3 DNA follows: TGTGCCAGCAGCAGAGTCCCATCGGTAGACGGGGAGCTGTTTTTT. Its translation is CASSRVPSVDGELFF.

The chain couples TRBV24-1 to TRBJ2-6; 8 nucleotides align to TRBD1. J was trimmed by 1 base and V by 5 bases; bases with no gene match: 9. The CDR3 runs 18 residues. The germline gives CDR1 KGHDR, CDR2 SFDVKD. As DNA, the CDR3 is TGTGCCACCAGTGGGGAGGCAGGGGGCTCGTCTGGGGCCAACGTCCTGACTTTC. Translating gives CATSGEAGGSSGANVLTF.

The chain couples TRBV6-5 to TRBJ2-7, with D hard to call. The V gene lost 6 bases and the J gene lost 7 bases, with 16 bases spanning the gap. The CDR3 loop spans 13 amino acids. Germline lookup yields CDR1 MNHEY and CDR2 SVGAGI. The CDR3: CASRSSEAREQYF. The CDR3 DNA reads TGTGCCAGCAGATCCTCCGAGGCAAGAGAGCAGTACTTC.

This clone was counted a single time. CDR3 sequence (DNA): TGTGCCAGCAGCTTGGCGCAGGGGACAGGCTCACCCCTCCACTTT. This encodes CASSLAQGTGSPLHF. The chain employs TRBV5-6 and TRBJ1-6, with 8 positions matching TRBD1. The germline V gene encodes CDR1 SGHDT and CDR2 YYEEEE. The CDR3 consists of 15 residues. V lost 0 bases, J lost 10 bases, and 6 bases stayed unmatched.

The rearrangement joins TRBV4-1 to TRBJ2-2; TRBD1 aligns across 10 bases. The length of the CDR3 is 15 residues. Germline V gene lookup returns CDR1 MGHRA and CDR2 YSYEKL. J was trimmed by 6 bases and V by 4 bases; bases with no gene match: 5. The CDR3 region has the DNA TGCGCCAGCAGCCTGACAGGGGGCGCATCCGGGGAGCTGTTTTTT. Amino acids: CASSLTGGASGELFF.

This clone showed up just a few times. The J gene is TRBJ2-2, the V gene TRBV11-3; 7 nucleotides match TRBD2. Germline V gene data show CDR1 as SGHNT and CDR2 as YENEEA. The J segment lost 3 bases and the V segment lost 2 bases, leaving 3 bases of the junction unmatched. The CDR3 length is 15 residues. CDR3 region: CASSLSGADTGELFF. Here the CDR3 DNA reads TGTGCCAGCAGCTTAAGCGGGGCCGACACCGGGGAGCTGTTTTTT.

This chain uses TRBV7-2 with TRBJ1-5, with 7 bases aligning to TRBD1. The V gene end was trimmed by 6 bases and the J gene end by 0 bases; junction bases not matched to a gene: 5. Germline CDR1 and CDR2: SGHTA and FQGNSA. The CDR3 contains 15 residues. The CDR3 is CASRRDSVSNQPQHF. CDR3 DNA sequence: TGTGCCAGCAGACGGGACAGTGTTAGCAATCAGCCCCAGCATTTT. Filled out from reference TRBV7-2 and TRBJ1-5, the complete variable domain reads GAGVSQSPSNKVTEKGKDVELRCDPISGHTALYWYRQSLGQGLEFLIYFQGNSAPDKSGLPSDRFSAERTGGSVSTLTIQRTQQEDSAVYLCASRRDSVSNQPQHFGDGTRLSIL.

This sequence joins TRBV13 and TRBJ1-5, with no clear D. The V gene's germline CDR1 is PRHDT and CDR2 FYEKMQ (reference sequence). V was trimmed by 3 bases and J by 3 bases, leaving 15 bases between them. There are 16 residues in the CDR3. CDR3 sequence reads: CASSLRQTADNQPQHF. The CDR3 DNA reads as TGTGCCAGCAGCTTGCGGCAAACCGCGGACAATCAGCCCCAGCATTTT.

This sequence joins TRBV5-4 and TRBJ2-5, with TRBD2 identical over 8 bases. V lost 4 bases, J lost 5 bases, and 7 bases stayed unmatched. CDR1 and CDR2 from the germline V gene are SGHNT and YYREEE (reference sequence). CDR3 length equals 14 residues. CDR3 amino acids: CASSPGGAGETQYF. The DNA for the CDR3 is TGTGCCAGCAGCCCCGGGGGGGCCGGGGAGACCCAGTACTTC. Drawing the rest from reference TRBV5-4 and TRBJ2-5, the complete variable domain is ETGVTQSPTHLIKTRGQQVTLRCSSQSGHNTVSWYQQALGQGPQFIFQYYREEENGRGNFPPRFSGLQFPNYSSELNVNALELDDSALYLCASSPGGAGETQYFGPGTRLLVL.

V is TRBV4-1 and J is TRBJ2-2, with 9 bases matching TRBD1. The germline V gene has CDR1 MGHRA and CDR2 YSYEKL. V lost 1 base and J lost 5; bases outside the gene matches: 14. The CDR3 is made up of 19 amino acids. The CDR3 DNA reads TGCGCCAGCAGCCAAGGTGTTCTTGGGACAGGGATTAAGACCGGGGAGCTGTTTTTT. Translated: CASSQGVLGTGIKTGELFF.

The chain couples TRBV27 to TRBJ2-2; 10 bases match TRBD1. Germline V lookup: CDR1 MNHEY, CDR2 SMNVEV (reference sequence). The J segment lost 3 bases and the V segment lost 4 bases, leaving 5 bases of the junction unmatched. The length of the CDR3 is 16 residues. The CDR3 nucleotides are TGTGCCAGCAGTTCGACAGGGGGCTTGTACACCGGGGAGCTGTTTTTT. Translating it yields CASSSTGGLYTGELFF.

The V and J genes are TRBV6-5 and TRBJ1-5; the match to TRBD1 covers 10 bases. Looked up from germline, CDR1 is MNHEY and CDR2 is SVGAGI. After removal of 6 bases from V and 3 bases from J, the junction contained 5 bases not matched to a gene. The CDR3 consists of 15 residues. DNA of the CDR3: TGTGCCAGCAGGGGACAGGGGAATTTCAATCAGCCCCAGCATTTT. Translating it yields CASRGQGNFNQPQHF.

V gene TRBV4-2 combines with J gene TRBJ2-3; 10 nucleotides line up with TRBD2. The CDR3 loop spans 16 amino acids. V lost 2 bases and J lost 2; bases outside the gene matches: 4. Germline CDR1 and CDR2: LGHNA and YNFKEQ. The CDR3 loop is CASSQPGTSVTDTQYF. The CDR3 nucleotides are TGTGCCAGCAGCCAACCCGGGACTAGCGTCACAGATACGCAGTATTTT.

The V gene is TRBV25-1, the J gene TRBJ2-2, with D possibly being TRBD1 (6 bases). Germline loops: CDR1 MGHDK, CDR2 SYGVNS. This CDR3 spans 17 amino acids. V was trimmed by 6 bases and J by 1 base, leaving 18 bases between them. In DNA form, the CDR3 reads TGTGCCAGCAGGGGAACTAGTGGGACAATGAACACCGGGGAGCTGTTTTTT. It translates to CASRGTSGTMNTGELFF.